The present T cell receptor (beta chain) was sequenced within a study of blood T cell repertoires in COVID-19. For the study at large: PBMCs, B-cell-depleted T cells, or T cells were the source of the cDNA or gDNA that made up the material.

Everyone who took part was about 18 to 90 years old, and they came from 24 US areas. Deletions cut 2 bases from V and 0 bases from J, with 8 bases between. CDR1 is MNHEY and CDR2 is SVGAGI in the germline V gene. The CDR3 covers 16 residues. Authors' processing steps: Amplified reference gene primers provided the basis for estimating nucleated cell counts. The assay was immunoSEQ multiplex PCR, and TCRdb's table has in-frame clones only and misses some. Clonal size and the V and J genes are those of that table, whereas D and trimming came from the DNA. The sample holds a few hundred thousand clones, around 86% seen once.

The source material was PBMCs or T cells enriched from blood (not recorded which). This clonotype was obtained from a woman aged 40 to 55 with acute COVID-19. The chain joins TRBV6-5 to TRBJ1-6; D is uncertain. CDR3 protein: CASSYSTSSYNSPLHF. CDR3 nucleotide sequence: TGTGCCAGCAGTTACAGCACGTCCTCCTATAATTCACCCCTCCACTTT.